The clone carrying this T cell receptor beta chain is a singleton in its sample. The sample originates from a study of blood T cell repertoires in COVID-19. The age range of participants was roughly 18 to 90 years, with residence in about two dozen US areas. Clinical history reported by participants formed the basis on which cohorts were assigned. Cohort 3 donors were reported recovered after two negative PCRs, clearance, or symptom resolution. Study processing details: Amplified reference gene primers provided the basis for estimating nucleated cell counts. The data were produced by immunoSEQ multiplex PCR, yet TCRdb's version contains in-frame clones alone and is incomplete. That table supplies the V and J calls and clone size; D and trimming were determined from the DNA. The table shows around 300,000 clones, with approximately 88% occurring only once. This CDR3 region has 16 residues. Germline CDR1 SGHRS, CDR2 YFSETQ. V lost 4 bases and J lost 2; bases outside the gene matches: 4.

The chain uses TRBV5-1 and TRBJ2-7; TRBD2 aligns across 15 bases. Sequencing input: PBMCs or T cells enriched from blood (not recorded which). The receptor was isolated from a woman in her thirties or forties who had recovered from COVID-19. The CDR3 DNA sequence: TGCGCCAGCAGCGCCGGACTAGCGGGAGGGCCCTACGAGCAGTACTTC. This codes for CASSAGLAGGPYEQYF. Variable domain in full (rest from reference TRBV5-1 and TRBJ2-7): KAGVTQTPRYLIKTRGQQVTLSCSPISGHRSVSWYQQTPGQGLQFLFEYFSETQRNKGNFPGRFSGRQFSNSRSEMNVSTLELGDSALYLCASSAGLAGGPYEQYFGPGTRLTVT.